This T cell receptor (beta chain) was identified during a study of T cell repertoires in cytomegalovirus infection. This clonotype was seen only a few times. What it binds is unknown. The length of the CDR3 is 15 residues. V lost 6 bases and J lost 3; bases outside the gene matches: 9. TCRdb recomputed calls from the reads with MiXCR, one row per CDR3 protein. The sample holds about 71,000 distinct CDR3 sequences, about 20% seen once. This specimen consisted of CD8+ T cells from cultured PBMCs, obtained from culture after CMV antigen stimulation. This receptor was obtained from a human donor in good health (CMV status not recorded). Some clones in this sample may be carry-over from other donors' samples. The chain uses TRBV12-3 or TRBV12-4 and TRBJ2-3; TRBD2 agrees at 7 bases. The CDR3 reads CASSPSGGLTDTQYF. DNA of the CDR3: TGTGCCAGCAGCCCTTCGGGGGGTTTGACAGATACGCAGTATTTT.